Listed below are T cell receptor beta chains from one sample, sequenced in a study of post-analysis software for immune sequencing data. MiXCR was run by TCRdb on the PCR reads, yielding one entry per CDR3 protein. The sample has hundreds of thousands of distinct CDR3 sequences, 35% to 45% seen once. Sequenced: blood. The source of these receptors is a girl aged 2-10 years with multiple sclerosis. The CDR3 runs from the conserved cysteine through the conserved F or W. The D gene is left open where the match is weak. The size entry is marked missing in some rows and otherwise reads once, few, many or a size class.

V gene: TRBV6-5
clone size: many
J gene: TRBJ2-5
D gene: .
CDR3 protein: CASKPPDGPQETQYF
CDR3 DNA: TGTGCCAGCAAACCGCCCGACGGCCCCCAAGAGACCCAGTACTTC

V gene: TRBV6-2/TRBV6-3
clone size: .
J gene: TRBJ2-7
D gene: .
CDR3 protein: CASSYGLTSYEQYF
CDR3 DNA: TGTGCCAGCAGTTACGGACTGACCTCCTACGAGCAGTACTTC

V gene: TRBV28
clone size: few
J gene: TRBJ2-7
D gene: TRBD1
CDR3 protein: CASSRDRGIDEQYF
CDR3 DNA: TGTGCCAGCTCTCGGGACAGGGGGATTGACGAGCAGTACTTC

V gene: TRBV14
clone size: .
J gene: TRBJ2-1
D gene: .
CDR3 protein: CASSPNRDKNEQFF
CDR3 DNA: TGTGCCAGCAGCCCCAACCGGGACAAAAATGAGCAGTTCTTC

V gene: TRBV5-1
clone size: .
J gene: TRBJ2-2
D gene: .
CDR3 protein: CASSGQNTGELFF
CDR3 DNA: TGCGCCAGCAGCGGACAGAACACCGGGGAGCTGTTTTTT

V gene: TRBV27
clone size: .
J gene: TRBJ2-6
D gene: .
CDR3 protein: CASRTNYGANVLTF
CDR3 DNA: TGTGCCAGCAGAACTAACTATGGGGCCAACGTCCTGACTTTC

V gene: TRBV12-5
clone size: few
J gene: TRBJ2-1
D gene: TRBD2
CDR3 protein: CASGASGSSYNEQFF
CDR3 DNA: TGTGCTAGTGGTGCTAGCGGTTCCTCCTACAATGAGCAGTTCTTC

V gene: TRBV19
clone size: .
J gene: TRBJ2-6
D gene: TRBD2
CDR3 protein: CASSPRGGGLYSGANVLTF
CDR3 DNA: TGTGCCAGTAGTCCACGGGGGGGAGGATTGTACTCTGGGGCCAACGTCCTGACTTTC

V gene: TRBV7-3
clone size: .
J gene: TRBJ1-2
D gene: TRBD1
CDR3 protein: CASSLGTVYGYTF
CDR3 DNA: TGTGCCAGCAGCCTGGGGACAGTTTATGGCTACACCTTC

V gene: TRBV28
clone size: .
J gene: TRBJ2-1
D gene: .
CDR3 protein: CASSLVSNRVSPNNEQFF
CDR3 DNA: TGTGCCAGCAGTTTAGTTTCCAACAGGGTTAGCCCAAACAATGAGCAGTTCTTC

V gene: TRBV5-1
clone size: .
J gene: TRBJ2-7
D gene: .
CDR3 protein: CASSLASSGYEQYF
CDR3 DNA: TGCGCCAGCAGCTTGGCCTCCAGCGGCTACGAGCAGTACTTC

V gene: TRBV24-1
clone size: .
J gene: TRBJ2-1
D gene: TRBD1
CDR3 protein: CATSRTGDRVNEQFF
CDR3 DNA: TGTGCCACCAGTAGAACAGGGGACAGAGTCAATGAGCAGTTCTTC

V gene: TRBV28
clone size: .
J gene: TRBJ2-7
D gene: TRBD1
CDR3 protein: CASSNRGSYEQYF
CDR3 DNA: TGTGCCAGCAGTAACAGGGGTTCCTACGAGCAGTACTTC

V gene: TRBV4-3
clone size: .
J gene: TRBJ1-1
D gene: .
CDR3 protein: CASSQGRTWTSEAFF
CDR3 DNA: TGCGCCAGCAGCCAGGGCCGGACCTGGACGTCTGAAGCTTTCTTT

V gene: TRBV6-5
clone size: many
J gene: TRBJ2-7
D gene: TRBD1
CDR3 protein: CASSPNRGHDEQYF
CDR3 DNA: TGTGCCAGCAGTCCTAACAGGGGTCACGACGAGCAGTACTTC

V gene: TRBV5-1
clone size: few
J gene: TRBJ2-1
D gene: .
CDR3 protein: CASSEGGSGNEQFF
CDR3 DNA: TGCGCCAGCTCCGAGGGGGGCTCTGGCAATGAGCAGTTCTTC

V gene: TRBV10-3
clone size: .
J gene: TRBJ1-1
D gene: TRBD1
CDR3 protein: CAIRGTTGGPREAFF
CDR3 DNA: TGTGCCATCAGGGGAACGACAGGGGGTCCCCGGGAAGCTTTCTTT

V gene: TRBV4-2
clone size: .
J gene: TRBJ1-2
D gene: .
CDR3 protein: CASSPIITGTKTYGYTF
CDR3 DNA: TGTGCCAGCAGCCCCATAATAACAGGAACGAAGACCTATGGCTACACCTTC

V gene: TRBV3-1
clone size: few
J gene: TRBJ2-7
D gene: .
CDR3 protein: CASSPQEFGEQYF
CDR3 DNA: TGTGCCAGCAGCCCACAGGAATTTGGGGAGCAGTACTTC

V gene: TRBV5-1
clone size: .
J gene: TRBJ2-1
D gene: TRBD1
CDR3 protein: CASHWDSYEQFF
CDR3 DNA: TGCGCCAGCCACTGGGACAGTTATGAGCAGTTCTTC

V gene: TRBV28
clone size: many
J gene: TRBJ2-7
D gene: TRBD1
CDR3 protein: CASSFSGTGSYEQYF
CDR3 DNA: TGTGCCAGCAGTTTCAGCGGGACAGGGTCCTACGAGCAGTACTTC

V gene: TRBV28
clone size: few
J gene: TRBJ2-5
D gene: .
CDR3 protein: CASSFFTDEETQYF
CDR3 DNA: TGTGCCAGCAGTTTCTTCACGGATGAAGAGACCCAGTACTTC

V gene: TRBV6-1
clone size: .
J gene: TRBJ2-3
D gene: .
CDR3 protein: CASKWGGSGTDTQYF
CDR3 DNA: TGTGCCAGCAAGTGGGGGGGCTCAGGCACAGATACGCAGTATTTT

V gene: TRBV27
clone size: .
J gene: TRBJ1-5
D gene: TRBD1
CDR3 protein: CASSPGQVLRPQHF
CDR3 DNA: TGTGCCAGCAGTCCCGGACAGGTTCTACGGCCCCAGCATTTT

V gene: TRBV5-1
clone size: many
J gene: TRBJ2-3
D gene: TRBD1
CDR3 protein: CASSGQGTDTQYF
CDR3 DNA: TGTGCCAGCAGCGGACAGGGCACAGATACGCAGTATTTT

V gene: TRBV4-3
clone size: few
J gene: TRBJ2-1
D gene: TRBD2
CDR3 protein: CASSHRGNSGSNEQFF
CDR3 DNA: TGCGCCAGCAGCCACCGAGGGAATAGCGGGAGCAATGAGCAGTTCTTC

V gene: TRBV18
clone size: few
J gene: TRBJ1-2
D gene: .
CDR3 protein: CASSPPVNYGYTF
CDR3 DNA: TGTGCCAGCTCACCACCTGTTAACTATGGCTACACCTTC

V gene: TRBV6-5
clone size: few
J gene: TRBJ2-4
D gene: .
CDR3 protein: CASSPGHIAKNIQYF
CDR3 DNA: TGTGCCAGCAGCCCCGGACACATAGCCAAAAACATTCAGTACTTC

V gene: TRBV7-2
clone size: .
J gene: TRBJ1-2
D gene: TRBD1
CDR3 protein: CASSLAPGGLNTF
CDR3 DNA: TGTGCCAGCAGCTTAGCGCCAGGGGGCCTAAACACCTTC

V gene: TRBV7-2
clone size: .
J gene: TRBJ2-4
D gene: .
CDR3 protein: CASSLKGNIQYF
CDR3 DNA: TGTGCCAGCAGCTTAAAGGGAAACATTCAGTACTTC

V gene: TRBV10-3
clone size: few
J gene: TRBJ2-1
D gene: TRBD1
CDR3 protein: CAIRSDRTEQFF
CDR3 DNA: TGTGCCATCAGATCGGACAGGACTGAGCAGTTCTTC

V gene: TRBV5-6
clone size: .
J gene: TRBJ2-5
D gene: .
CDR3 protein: CASSLGGFGTHQETQYF
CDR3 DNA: TGTGCCAGCAGCTTGGGCGGGTTTGGGACACACCAAGAGACCCAGTACTTC

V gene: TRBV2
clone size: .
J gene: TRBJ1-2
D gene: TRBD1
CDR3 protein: CASSDHRDRLLGGYTF
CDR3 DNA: TGTGCCAGCAGCGACCACCGGGACAGGCTCTTGGGTGGCTACACCTTC

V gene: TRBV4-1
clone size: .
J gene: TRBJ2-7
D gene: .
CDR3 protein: CASSPGLQGTYEQYF
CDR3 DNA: TGCGCCAGCAGCCCCGGCCTCCAGGGGACCTACGAGCAGTACTTC

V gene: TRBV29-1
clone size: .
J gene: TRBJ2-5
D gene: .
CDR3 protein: CSAAPQQEAQYF
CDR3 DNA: TGCAGCGCCGCCCCCCAGCAAGAGGCCCAGTACTTC

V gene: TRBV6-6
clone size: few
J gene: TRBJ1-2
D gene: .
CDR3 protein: CASSHQRDDFYGYTF
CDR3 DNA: TGTGCCAGCAGTCATCAGAGGGACGACTTCTATGGCTACACCTTC

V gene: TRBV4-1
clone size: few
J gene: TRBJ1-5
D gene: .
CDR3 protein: CASSQVGAGSGQPQHF
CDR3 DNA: TGCGCCAGCAGCCAAGTCGGCGCAGGGTCGGGTCAGCCCCAGCATTTT

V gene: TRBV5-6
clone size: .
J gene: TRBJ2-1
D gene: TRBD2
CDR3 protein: CASSLARGLAGGFSYNEQFF
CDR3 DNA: TGTGCCAGCAGCTTGGCCAGGGGACTAGCGGGGGGTTTCTCCTACAATGAGCAGTTCTTC